Following are 20 T cell receptor beta chains from one sample sequenced in a study of multiple sclerosis patients with progressive multifocal leukoencephalopathy. Stated time point: time of PML onset. Sequenced by immunoSEQ multiplex PCR; TCRdb stores in-frame clones only, minus some. The repertoire includes approximately 30,000 clones, roughly 87% of them detected once, and about 5.7% sits in the top ten. This sample comprised PBMCs, obtained from a patient treated with natalizumab. These receptor sequences come from a woman between 40 and 55 years old with progressive multifocal leukoencephalopathy.

In this sample, this clone turned up a few times. The gene calls are TRBV27 and TRBJ2-1; 9 positions match TRBD2. After removal of 8 bases from V and 4 bases from J, the junction contained 9 bases not matched to a gene. The CDR3 contains 15 residues. Germline-derived CDR1 and CDR2 are MNHEY and SMNVEV (reference sequence). CDR3: CASRWAGGRYNEQFF. CDR3 nucleotide sequence: TGTGCCAGCCGCTGGGCGGGAGGGCGATACAATGAGCAGTTCTTC.

The chain couples TRBV29-1 to TRBJ2-3, with no clear D. This CDR3 has 12 amino acids. Germline lookup yields CDR1 SQVTM and CDR2 ANQGSEA. V lost 4 bases and J lost 2, with 7 bases in between. The CDR3 region has the DNA TGCAGCGTTGGGAGAGACACAGATACGCAGTATTTT. Its translation: CSVGRDTDTQYF.

The chain joins TRBV6-5 to TRBJ1-4; D gene ambiguous. V was clipped by 2 bases and J by 2 bases, with 9 bases between them. The CDR3 has 15 amino acids. Germline V gene sequence: CDR1 MNHEY, CDR2 SVGAGI. This chain's CDR3 is CASSYRFSTNEKLFF. CDR3 coding DNA: TGTGCCAGCAGTTACCGGTTTTCGACTAATGAAAAACTGTTTTTT.

This chain connects TRBV15 to TRBJ1-4, with 9 bases that match TRBD1. This CDR3 has 17 amino acids. Germline values: CDR1 LNHNV, CDR2 YYDKDF (reference sequence). V lost 0 bases and J lost 0; bases outside the gene matches: 2. CDR3 sequence reads: CATSRDDRGATNEKLFF. DNA of the CDR3: TGTGCCACCAGCAGAGATGACAGGGGGGCAACTAATGAAAAACTGTTTTTT.

The chain is built from TRBV28 and TRBJ2-7, with D hard to call. Germline V gives CDR1 MDHEN, CDR2 SYDVKM. V was clipped by 2 bases and J by 7 bases, with 18 bases between them. CDR3 length equals 15 residues. As DNA, the CDR3 is TGTGCCAGCAGTTTAGAGAACAGACGCCGGGTGGAGCAGTACTTC. It is translated as CASSLENRRRVEQYF.

The J gene is TRBJ2-7, the V gene TRBV7-2, with D possibly TRBD2 on 6 matching bases. V lost 1 base, J lost 3 bases, and 16 bases lay in between. CDR1 is SGHTA and CDR2 is FQGNSA in the germline V gene. The CDR3 extends over 16 amino acids. DNA for the CDR3: TGTGCCAGCAGCTTAGTTTTAAGCGGGCAGGGCTACGAGCAGTACTTC. Encoded protein: CASSLVLSGQGYEQYF.

This clone showed up just once. V and J are TRBV30 and TRBJ2-1; D not resolved. The CDR3 has 15 amino acids. Germline values: CDR1 GTSNPN, CDR2 SVGIG (reference sequence). Trimming removed 1 base at V and 5 bases at J, with 15 bases between. The CDR3 DNA follows: TGTGCCTGGAGTGGGGATTACAAGACCAACAATGAGCAGTTCTTC. This encodes CAWSGDYKTNNEQFF.

By frequency in the sample, this clone is medium-sized (0.01 to 0.1%). The V call is TRBV11-2, the J call TRBJ1-5; D is undetermined. Trimming removed 3 bases at V and 0 bases at J, with 9 bases between. Per the germline V gene, CDR1 is SGHAT and CDR2 is FQNNGV. This CDR3 region has 15 residues. CDR3 in amino acids: CASSFNSGSNQPQHF. Here the CDR3 DNA reads TGTGCCAGCAGCTTCAACAGTGGTAGCAATCAGCCCCAGCATTTT.

The rearrangement joins TRBV9 to TRBJ2-7; D not certain. Between the trimmed V and J ends, which lost 0 bases and 5 bases, there was a span of 18 bases. CDR3 size: 16 residues. Germline V gives CDR1 SGDLS, CDR2 YYNGEE. The CDR3 spells CASSVGSSITVHEQYF. The CDR3 region has the DNA TGTGCCAGCAGCGTAGGATCTAGTATAACAGTCCACGAGCAGTACTTC.

This clone has a handful of counts. The rearrangement joins TRBV7-2 to TRBJ2-7; TRBD2 aligns across 8 bases. This CDR3 has 15 residues. In germline, CDR1 is SGHTA, CDR2 FQGNSA. V gave up 4 bases and J gave up 3 bases; unmatched junction bases: 8. The CDR3 DNA follows: TGTGCCAGCAGCTCTCGGGCTAGCGGGCACTACGAGCAGTACTTC. Translating it yields CASSSRASGHYEQYF.

This clone was counted once. The CDR3 sequence is CASSQDRDYTSTQYF. In DNA, the CDR3 is TGTGCCAGCAGCCAAGATCGGGACTACACTAGTACGCAGTATTTT. The chain recombines TRBV4-2 with TRBJ2-3; 7 bases are a match to TRBD2. CDR1 and CDR2 from the germline V gene are LGHNA and YNFKEQ. The CDR3 totals 15 residues. V shed 0 bases and J 8 bases; nucleotides not matched to a gene: 8.

The chain links TRBV7-8 to TRBJ1-5; tentatively, D is TRBD1 (5 bases). Germline CDR1 SGHVS, CDR2 FQNEAQ. The CDR3 is made up of 16 amino acids. The V end was cut by 5 bases, the J end by 1 base, with 15 bases between. CDR3 protein: CASSLARTRSNQPQHF. The DNA for the CDR3 is TGTGCCAGCAGCCTTGCCCGGACAAGGAGCAATCAGCCCCAGCATTTT. Filled out from reference TRBV7-8 and TRBJ1-5, the complete variable domain reads GAGVSQSPRYKVAKRGQDVALRCDPISGHVSLFWYQQALGQGPEFLTYFQNEAQLDKSGLPSDRFFAERPEGSVSTLKIQRTQQEDSAVYLCASSLARTRSNQPQHFGDGTRLSIL.

The rearrangement uses TRBV5-1 and TRBJ2-2, with 8 bases matching TRBD1. J lost 7 bases, V lost 6 bases, and 8 bases had no gene match. The CDR3 covers 14 residues. In germline, CDR1 is SGHRS, CDR2 YFSETQ. The CDR3 DNA sequence: TGCGCCAGCAACCCGGGACAGGCCGTCGGGGAGCTGTTTTTT. Amino acids: CASNPGQAVGELFF.

This clone was seen a single time. The chain is built from TRBV2 and TRBJ2-5; TRBD1 matches at 9 bases. After removal of 6 bases from V and 2 bases from J, the junction contained 10 bases not matched to a gene. This CDR3 comprises 16 residues. Germline V gene sequence: CDR1 SNHLY, CDR2 FYNNEI. The CDR3 region is CASSPGQGRRQETQYF. DNA of the CDR3: TGTGCCAGCAGCCCGGGACAGGGACGACGGCAAGAGACCCAGTACTTC.

The chain employs TRBV5-1 and TRBJ1-2, with 8 bases aligning to TRBD1. V gave up 7 bases and J gave up 4 bases; unmatched junction bases: 9. The CDR3 is made up of 14 amino acids. Germline lookup yields CDR1 SGHRS and CDR2 YFSETQ. The CDR3: CASGPGQETYGYTF. DNA for the CDR3: TGCGCCAGCGGCCCGGGACAGGAGACCTATGGCTACACCTTC.

The chain has TRBV5-1 and TRBJ2-1; 7 bases are shared with TRBD2. Germline CDR1 reads SGHRS; CDR2 reads YFSETQ. CDR3 length: 16 residues. V shed 3 bases, J shed 1 base, and the junction held 7 bases outside the gene matches. The CDR3 here is CASSSARRGSYNEQFF. DNA of the CDR3: TGCGCCAGCAGCTCAGCTAGGCGGGGGTCCTACAATGAGCAGTTCTTC. The variable domain in full, with the rest retrieved from reference TRBV5-1 and TRBJ2-1, is KAGVTQTPRYLIKTRGQQVTLSCSPISGHRSVSWYQQTPGQGLQFLFEYFSETQRNKGNFPGRFSGRQFSNSRSEMNVSTLELGDSALYLCASSSARRGSYNEQFFGPGTRLTVL.

This rearrangement joins TRBV7-2 to TRBJ2-2; D is unresolved. The CDR3 has 14 amino acids. The germline V gene encodes CDR1 SGHTA and CDR2 FQGNSA. V was cut by 7 bases and J by 3 bases, with 12 bases left in between. The CDR3 DNA is TGTGCCAGCATCCCGGGCCCTTACACCGGGGAGCTGTTTTTT. This translates into CASIPGPYTGELFF.

The rearrangement uses TRBV18 and TRBJ1-5, with TRBD1 matching 8 bases. The trim removed 6 bases at V and 0 bases at J, leaving 7 bases unmatched. The V gene's germline CDR1 is KGHSH and CDR2 LQKENI. This CDR3 is 16 amino acids long. The CDR3: CASSPTGGDSNQPQHF. The CDR3 coding sequence is TGTGCCAGCTCCCCAACAGGGGGGGATAGCAATCAGCCCCAGCATTTT. The whole variable domain, filled in from reference TRBV18 and TRBJ1-5, reads NAGVMQNPRHLVRRRGQEARLRCSPMKGHSHVYWYRQLPEEGLKFMVYLQKENIIDESGMPKERFSAEFPKEGPSILRIQQVVRGDSAAYFCASSPTGGDSNQPQHFGDGTRLSIL.

The CDR3 coding sequence is TGTGCCAGCAGCTTAGTCAAGGGGGGCAATCAGCCCCAGCATTTT. The encoded protein is CASSLVKGGNQPQHF. The chain recombines TRBV7-2 with TRBJ1-5; D is perhaps TRBD1 (6 bases). Germline V CDR1 and CDR2: SGHTA, FQGNSA. This CDR3 contains 15 residues. V was trimmed by 1 base and J by 2 bases, leaving 9 bases between them. Complete variable domain (other parts from reference TRBV7-2 and TRBJ1-5): GAGVSQSPSNKVTEKGKDVELRCDPISGHTALYWYRQSLGQGLEFLIYFQGNSAPDKSGLPSDRFSAERTGGSVSTLTIQRTQQEDSAVYLCASSLVKGGNQPQHFGDGTRLSIL.

The CDR3 coding sequence is TGTGCCAGCAGTTTCCCCGGACAGGGGGCTGGGGGCTACACCTTC. Translation: CASSFPGQGAGGYTF. This sequence joins TRBV28 and TRBJ1-2; 11 bases fit TRBD1. V trimming: 3 bases; J trimming: 8 bases; junction bases outside the gene matches: 8. This CDR3 comprises 15 residues. Germline V gene lookup returns CDR1 MDHEN and CDR2 SYDVKM.